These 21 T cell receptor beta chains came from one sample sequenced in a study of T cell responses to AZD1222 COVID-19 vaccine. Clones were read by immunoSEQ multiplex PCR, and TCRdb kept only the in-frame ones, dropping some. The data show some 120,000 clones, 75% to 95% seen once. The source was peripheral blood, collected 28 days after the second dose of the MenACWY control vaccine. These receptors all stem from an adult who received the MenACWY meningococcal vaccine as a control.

CDR3 coding DNA: TGTGCCAGCAGTTTATCCCAAGGTCACGCCTCTGGAAACACCATATATTTT. It specifies CASSLSQGHASGNTIYF. The J gene is TRBJ1-3, the V gene TRBV28; D remains ambiguous. V lost 1 base and J lost 0, with 13 bases in between. Germline lookup yields CDR1 MDHEN and CDR2 SYDVKM. The CDR3 length is 17 residues.

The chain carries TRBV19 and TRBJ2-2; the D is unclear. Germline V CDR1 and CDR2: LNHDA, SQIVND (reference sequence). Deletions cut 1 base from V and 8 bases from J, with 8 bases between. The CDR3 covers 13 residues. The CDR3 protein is CASSIASPGELFF. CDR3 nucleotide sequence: TGTGCCAGTAGTATAGCCAGTCCTGGGGAGCTGTTTTTT.

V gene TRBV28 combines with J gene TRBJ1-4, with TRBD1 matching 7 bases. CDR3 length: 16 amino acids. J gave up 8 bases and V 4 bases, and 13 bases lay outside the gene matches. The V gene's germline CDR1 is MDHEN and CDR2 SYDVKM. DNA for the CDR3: TGTGCCAGCAGTTCCACCCCTCCGACAGGGCCGGAAAAACTGTTTTTT. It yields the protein CASSSTPPTGPEKLFF.

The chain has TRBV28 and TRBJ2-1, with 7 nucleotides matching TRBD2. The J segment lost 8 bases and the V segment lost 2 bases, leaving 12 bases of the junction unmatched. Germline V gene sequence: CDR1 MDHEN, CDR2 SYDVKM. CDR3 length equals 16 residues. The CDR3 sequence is CASSLVAGVGRDEQFF. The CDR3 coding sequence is TGTGCCAGCAGTTTAGTGGCGGGAGTGGGTCGGGATGAGCAGTTCTTC.

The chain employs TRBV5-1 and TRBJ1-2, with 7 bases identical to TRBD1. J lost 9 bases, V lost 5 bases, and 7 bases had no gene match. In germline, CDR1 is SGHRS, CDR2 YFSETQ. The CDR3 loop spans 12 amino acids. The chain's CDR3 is CASSFEGASYTF. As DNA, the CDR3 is TGCGCCAGCAGTTTTGAGGGGGCAAGCTACACCTTC.

As DNA, the CDR3 is TGTGCCAGCAGCTTTCTTCCAGGGGGAGATCAGCCCCAGCATTTT. This codes for CASSFLPGGDQPQHF. The gene calls are TRBV7-6 and TRBJ1-5; 7 bases are shared with TRBD1. CDR3 length: 15 residues. Germline V gene data show CDR1 as SGHVS and CDR2 as FNYEAQ. V gave up 3 bases and J gave up 5 bases; unmatched junction bases: 7.

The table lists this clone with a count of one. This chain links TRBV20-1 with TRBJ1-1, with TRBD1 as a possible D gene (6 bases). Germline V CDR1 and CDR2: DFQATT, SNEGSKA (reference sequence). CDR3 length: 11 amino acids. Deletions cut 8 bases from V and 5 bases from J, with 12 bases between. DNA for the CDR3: TGCAGTTTCTCAGGGGAGACTGAAGCTTTCTTT. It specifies CSFSGETEAFF.

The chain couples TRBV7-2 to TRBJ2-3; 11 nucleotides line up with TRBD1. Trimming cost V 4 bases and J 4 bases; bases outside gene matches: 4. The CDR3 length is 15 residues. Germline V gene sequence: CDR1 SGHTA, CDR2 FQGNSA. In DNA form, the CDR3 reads TGTGCCAGCAGCTCCCCGGGACAGGGGGCAGATACGCAGTATTTT. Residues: CASSSPGQGADTQYF.

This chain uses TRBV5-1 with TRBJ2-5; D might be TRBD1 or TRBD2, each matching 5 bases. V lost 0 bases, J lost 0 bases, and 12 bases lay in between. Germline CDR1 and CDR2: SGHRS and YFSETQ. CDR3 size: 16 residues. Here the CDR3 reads CASSLAAGTYQETQYF. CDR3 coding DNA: TGCGCCAGCAGCTTGGCGGCAGGGACGTACCAAGAGACCCAGTACTTC.

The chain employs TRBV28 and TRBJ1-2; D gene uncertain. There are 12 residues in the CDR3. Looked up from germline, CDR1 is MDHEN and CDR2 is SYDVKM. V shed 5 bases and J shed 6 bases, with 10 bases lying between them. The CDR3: CASSQWGDGYTF. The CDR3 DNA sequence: TGTGCCAGCAGTCAATGGGGAGATGGCTACACCTTC.

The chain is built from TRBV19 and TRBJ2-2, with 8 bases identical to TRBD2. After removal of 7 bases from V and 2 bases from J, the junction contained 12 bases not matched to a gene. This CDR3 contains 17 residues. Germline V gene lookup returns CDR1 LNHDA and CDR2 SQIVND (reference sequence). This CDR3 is CASTFRASGSNTGELFF. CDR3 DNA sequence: TGTGCCAGTACTTTTAGGGCTAGCGGGTCTAACACCGGGGAGCTGTTTTTT.

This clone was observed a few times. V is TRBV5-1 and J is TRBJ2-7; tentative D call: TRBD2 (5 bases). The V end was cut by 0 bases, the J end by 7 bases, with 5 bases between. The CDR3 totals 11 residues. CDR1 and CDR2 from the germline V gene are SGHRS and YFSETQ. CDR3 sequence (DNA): TGCGCCAGCAGCTTGGCGGGGGAGCAGTACTTC. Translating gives CASSLAGEQYF.

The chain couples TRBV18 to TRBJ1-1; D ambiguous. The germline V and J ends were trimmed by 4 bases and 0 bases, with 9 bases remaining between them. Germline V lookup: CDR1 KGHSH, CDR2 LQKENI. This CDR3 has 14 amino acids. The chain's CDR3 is CASSLPVMNTEAFF. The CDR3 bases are TGTGCCAGCTCACTCCCAGTCATGAACACTGAAGCTTTCTTT.

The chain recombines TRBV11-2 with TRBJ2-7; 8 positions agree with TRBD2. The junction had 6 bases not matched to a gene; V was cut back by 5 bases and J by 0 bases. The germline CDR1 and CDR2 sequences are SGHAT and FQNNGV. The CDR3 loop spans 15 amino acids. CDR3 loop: CASSPLRGDSYEQYF. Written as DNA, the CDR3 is TGTGCCAGCAGCCCTTTGCGGGGGGACTCCTACGAGCAGTACTTC.

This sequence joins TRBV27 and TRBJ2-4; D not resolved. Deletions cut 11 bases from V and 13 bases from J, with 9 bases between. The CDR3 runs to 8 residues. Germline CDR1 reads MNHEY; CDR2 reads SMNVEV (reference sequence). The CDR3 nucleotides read TGTGCCTCCTCGTTCCAGTACTTC. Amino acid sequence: CASSFQYF.

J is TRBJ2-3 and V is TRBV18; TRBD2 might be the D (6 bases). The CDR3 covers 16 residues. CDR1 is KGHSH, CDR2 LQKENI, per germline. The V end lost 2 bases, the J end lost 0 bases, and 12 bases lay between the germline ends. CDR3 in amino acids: CASSPSMAGSTDTQYF. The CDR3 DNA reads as TGTGCCAGCTCACCAAGTATGGCGGGAAGCACAGATACGCAGTATTTT.

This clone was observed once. The CDR3 sequence: CATSTGLAENTQYF. The DNA of the CDR3 is TGTGCCACCAGTACGGGACTAGCAGAAAATACGCAGTATTTT. The J gene is TRBJ2-3, the V gene TRBV24-1; 9 nucleotides line up with TRBD2. The CDR3 runs 14 residues. Germline V gene data show CDR1 as KGHDR and CDR2 as SFDVKD. V gave up 6 bases and J gave up 7 bases; unmatched junction bases: 7.

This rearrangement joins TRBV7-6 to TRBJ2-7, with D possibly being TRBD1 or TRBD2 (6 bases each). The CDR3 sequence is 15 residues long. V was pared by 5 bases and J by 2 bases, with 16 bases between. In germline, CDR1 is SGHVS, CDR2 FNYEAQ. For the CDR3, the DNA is TGTGCCAGCAGCCTCCGACGGGGGCCTCCCTACGAGCAGTACTTC. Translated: CASSLRRGPPYEQYF.

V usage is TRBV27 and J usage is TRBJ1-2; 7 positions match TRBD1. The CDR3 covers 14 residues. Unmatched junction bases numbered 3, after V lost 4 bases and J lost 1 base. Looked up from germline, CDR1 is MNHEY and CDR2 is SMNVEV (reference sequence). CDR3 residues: CASSWGQFNYGYTF. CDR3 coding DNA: TGTGCCAGCAGTTGGGGACAGTTTAACTATGGCTACACCTTC.

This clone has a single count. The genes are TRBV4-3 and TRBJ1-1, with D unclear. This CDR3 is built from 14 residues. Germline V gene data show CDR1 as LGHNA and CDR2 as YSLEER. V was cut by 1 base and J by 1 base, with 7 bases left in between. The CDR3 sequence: CASSQGFANTEAFF. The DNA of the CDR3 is TGCGCCAGCAGCCAAGGTTTTGCGAACACTGAAGCTTTCTTT.

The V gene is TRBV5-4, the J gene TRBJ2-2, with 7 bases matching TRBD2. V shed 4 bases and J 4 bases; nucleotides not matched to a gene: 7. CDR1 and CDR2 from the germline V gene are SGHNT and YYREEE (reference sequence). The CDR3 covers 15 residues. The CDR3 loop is CASSPGLGLTGELFF. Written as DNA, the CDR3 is TGTGCCAGCAGCCCTGGACTAGGACTCACCGGGGAGCTGTTTTTT.